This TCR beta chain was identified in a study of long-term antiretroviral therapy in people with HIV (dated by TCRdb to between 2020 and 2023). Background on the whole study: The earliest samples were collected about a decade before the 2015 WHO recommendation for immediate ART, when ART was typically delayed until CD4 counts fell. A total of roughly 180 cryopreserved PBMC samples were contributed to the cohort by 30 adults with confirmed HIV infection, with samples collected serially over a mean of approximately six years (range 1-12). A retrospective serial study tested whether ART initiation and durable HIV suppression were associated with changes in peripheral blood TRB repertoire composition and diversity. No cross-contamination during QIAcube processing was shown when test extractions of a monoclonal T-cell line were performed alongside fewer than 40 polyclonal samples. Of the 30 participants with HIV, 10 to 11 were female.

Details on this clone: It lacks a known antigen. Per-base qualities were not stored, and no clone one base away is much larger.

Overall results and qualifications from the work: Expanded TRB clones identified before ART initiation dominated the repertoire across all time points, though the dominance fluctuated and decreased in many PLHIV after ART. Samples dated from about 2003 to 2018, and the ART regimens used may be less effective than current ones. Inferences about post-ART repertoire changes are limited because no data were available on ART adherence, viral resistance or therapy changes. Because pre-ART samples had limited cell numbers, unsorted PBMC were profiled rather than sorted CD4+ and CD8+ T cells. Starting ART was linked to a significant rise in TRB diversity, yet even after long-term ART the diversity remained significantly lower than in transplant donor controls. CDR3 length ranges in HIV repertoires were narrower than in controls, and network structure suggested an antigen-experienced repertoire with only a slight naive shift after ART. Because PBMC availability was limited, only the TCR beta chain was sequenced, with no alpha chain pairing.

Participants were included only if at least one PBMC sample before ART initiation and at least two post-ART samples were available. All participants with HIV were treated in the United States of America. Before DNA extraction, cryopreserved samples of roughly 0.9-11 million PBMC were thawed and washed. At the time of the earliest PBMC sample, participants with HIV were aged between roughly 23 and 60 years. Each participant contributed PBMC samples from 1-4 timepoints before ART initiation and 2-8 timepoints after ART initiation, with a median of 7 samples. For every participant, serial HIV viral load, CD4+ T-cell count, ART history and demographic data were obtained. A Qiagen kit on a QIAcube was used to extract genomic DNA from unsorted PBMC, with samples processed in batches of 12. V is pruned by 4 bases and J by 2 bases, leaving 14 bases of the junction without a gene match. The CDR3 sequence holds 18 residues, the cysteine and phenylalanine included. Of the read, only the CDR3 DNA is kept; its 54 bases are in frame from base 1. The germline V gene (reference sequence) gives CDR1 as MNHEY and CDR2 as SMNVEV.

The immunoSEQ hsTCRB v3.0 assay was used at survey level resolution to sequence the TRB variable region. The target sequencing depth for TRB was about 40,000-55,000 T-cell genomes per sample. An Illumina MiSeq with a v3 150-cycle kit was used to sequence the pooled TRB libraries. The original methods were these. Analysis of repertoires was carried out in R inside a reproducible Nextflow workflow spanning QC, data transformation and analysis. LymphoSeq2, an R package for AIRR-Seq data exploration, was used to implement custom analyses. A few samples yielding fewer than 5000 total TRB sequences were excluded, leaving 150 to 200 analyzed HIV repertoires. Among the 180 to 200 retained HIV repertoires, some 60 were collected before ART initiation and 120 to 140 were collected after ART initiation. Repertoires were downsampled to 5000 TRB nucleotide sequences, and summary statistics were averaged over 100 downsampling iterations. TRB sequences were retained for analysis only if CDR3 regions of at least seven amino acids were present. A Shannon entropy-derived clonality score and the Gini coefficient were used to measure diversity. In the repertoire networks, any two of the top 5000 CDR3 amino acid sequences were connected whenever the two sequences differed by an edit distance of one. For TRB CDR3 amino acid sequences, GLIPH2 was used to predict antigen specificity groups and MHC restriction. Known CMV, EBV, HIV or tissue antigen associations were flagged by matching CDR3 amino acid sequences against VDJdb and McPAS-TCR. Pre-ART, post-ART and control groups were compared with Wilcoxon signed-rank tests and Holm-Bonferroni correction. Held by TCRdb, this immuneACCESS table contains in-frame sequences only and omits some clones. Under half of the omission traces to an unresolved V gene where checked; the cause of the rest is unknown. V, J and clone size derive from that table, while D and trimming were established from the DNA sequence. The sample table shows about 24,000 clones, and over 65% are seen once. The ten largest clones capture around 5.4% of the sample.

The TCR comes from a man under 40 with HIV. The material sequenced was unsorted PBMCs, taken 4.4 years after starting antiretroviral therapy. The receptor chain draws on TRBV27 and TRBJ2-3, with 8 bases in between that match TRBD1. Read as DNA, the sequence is TGTGCCAGCAGTTCCCGAGAACAGACAGGGGACCCCACAGATACGCAGTATTTT. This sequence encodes CASSSREQTGDPTDTQYF.